This TCR beta chain was profiled in a study of brain metastases from non-small cell lung cancer. This clone was detected only once. Assay: immunoSEQ multiplex PCR; the TCRdb copy retains only in-frame clones and omits some. The repertoire holds 200 to 300 clones, with over 90% as singletons. The CDR3 has 15 residues. The V gene end was trimmed by 0 bases and the J gene end by 5 bases; junction bases not matched to a gene: 2. The germline V gene encodes CDR1 SGHRS and CDR2 YFSETQ. This clonotype was obtained from a donor over 35 with non-small cell lung cancer. The specimen sequenced was tissue from a brain metastasis. The chain employs TRBV5-1 and TRBJ1-5; the match to TRBD1 covers 10 bases. CDR3 amino acids: CASSLEGTGDQPQHF. The CDR3 coding sequence is TGCGCCAGCAGCTTGGAAGGGACAGGGGATCAGCCCCAGCATTTT. The complete variable domain, with remaining parts taken from reference TRBV5-1 and TRBJ1-5, reads KAGVTQTPRYLIKTRGQQVTLSCSPISGHRSVSWYQQTPGQGLQFLFEYFSETQRNKGNFPGRFSGRQFSNSRSEMNVSTLELGDSALYLCASSLEGTGDQPQHFGDGTRLSIL.